The rows below give T cell receptor beta chains drawn from one sample of a study of pediatric ulcerative colitis. The repertoire was sequenced with immunoSEQ multiplex PCR; TCRdb's copy has only in-frame clones and lacks some. The data hold 30,000 or so clones, with almost 85% observed a single time. Specimen: blood. The origin of the receptors is a boy younger than 18 with severe ulcerative colitis. Both conserved end residues are part of each CDR3. Each record gives: V gene, D gene, J gene, clone size, CDR3 DNA, CDR3 protein. The D gene is left open where the match is weak. Clone size is shown for a subset of rows, as once, few, many or a class of expanded clone.

>TRBV9|NA|TRBJ1-3|NA
TGTGCCAGCAGCGGAGACTACTCTGGAAACACCATATATTTT
CASSGDYSGNTIYF
>TRBV6-5|NA|TRBJ1-5|NA
TGTGCCAGCAGCCGGACCTGGGATCAGCCCCAGCATTTT
CASSRTWDQPQHF
>TRBV13|NA|TRBJ1-2|once
TGTGCCAGCAGCTCTGGGGACGGAGGCTACACCTTC
CASSSGDGGYTF
>TRBV6-6|TRBD1|TRBJ2-1|NA
TGTGCCAGCAGGGGACAGGATCACTCCTACAATGAGCAGTTCTTC
CASRGQDHSYNEQFF
>TRBV7-8|TRBD2|TRBJ2-3|NA
TGTGCCAGCAGTTTCTATCGCCGGACTAGCGGCACAGATACGCAGTATTTT
CASSFYRRTSGTDTQYF
>TRBV18|NA|TRBJ1-4|NA
TGTGCCAGCTCACAGGAGGAGCGGTCTAATGAAAAACTGTTTTTT
CASSQEERSNEKLFF
>TRBV5-1|NA|TRBJ2-5|NA
TGCGCCAGCAGCTTTGAAGAGACCCAGTACTTC
CASSFEETQYF
>TRBV11-2|TRBD1|TRBJ1-2|NA
TGTGCCAGCAGCTACCAGAGGGGGCACTATGGCTACACCTTC
CASSYQRGHYGYTF
>TRBV11-3|NA|TRBJ2-5|NA
TGTGCCAGCAGCTTGCCTCCAGCAGAGACCCAGTACTTC
CASSLPPAETQYF
>TRBV9|NA|TRBJ1-1|NA
TGTGCCAGCAGACCAGCGGGGGGGTCAGTCACTGAAGCTTTCTTT
CASRPAGGSVTEAFF
>TRBV5-8|NA|TRBJ1-1|few
TGTGCCAGCAGCTTCGTGAACACTGAAGCTTTCTTT
CASSFVNTEAFF
>TRBV9|TRBD1|TRBJ2-1|NA
TGTGCCAGCAGCGTAGGACAGGGGAGGAACAATGAGCAGTTCTTC
CASSVGQGRNNEQFF
>TRBV19|NA|TRBJ2-1|NA
TGTGCCAGTAGTATTAGTAGGCAGAACAATGAGCAGTTCTTC
CASSISRQNNEQFF
>TRBV2|NA|TRBJ2-1|few
TGTGCCAGCAGTGTTGTTCGGGGGGCCAATGAGCAGTTCTTC
CASSVVRGANEQFF
>TRBV30|TRBD1|TRBJ1-2|NA
TGTGCCTGGAGTGTTCGACAGGGGCGTGGCTACACCTTC
CAWSVRQGRGYTF
>TRBV19|NA|TRBJ2-7|NA
TGTGCCAGTAGTATGTTTGGGCCCTACGAGCAGTACTTC
CASSMFGPYEQYF